This entry features one T cell receptor beta chain sequence. This sample is drawn from a study of control samples from healthy donors and cancer patients. Here immunoSEQ multiplex PCR was the method, and the copy in TCRdb shows in-frame clones only, minus some. Counted here are 120,000 or so clones, 75% to 95% occurring once; the ten biggest clones make up 2.5%. Source material: blood. The receptor was isolated from a man between 18 and 35 years old in good health.

CDR3 nucleotides: TGTGCCAGCTCCGGGGGGCATTCCAATCAGCCCCAGCATTTT. Translation gives CASSGGHSNQPQHF. The V gene is TRBV18, the J gene TRBJ1-5; maybe TRBD1 (6 bases). The V end was cut by 6 bases, the J end by 3 bases, with 12 bases between. Per germline, CDR1 KGHSH and CDR2 LQKENI. The CDR3 contains 14 residues.